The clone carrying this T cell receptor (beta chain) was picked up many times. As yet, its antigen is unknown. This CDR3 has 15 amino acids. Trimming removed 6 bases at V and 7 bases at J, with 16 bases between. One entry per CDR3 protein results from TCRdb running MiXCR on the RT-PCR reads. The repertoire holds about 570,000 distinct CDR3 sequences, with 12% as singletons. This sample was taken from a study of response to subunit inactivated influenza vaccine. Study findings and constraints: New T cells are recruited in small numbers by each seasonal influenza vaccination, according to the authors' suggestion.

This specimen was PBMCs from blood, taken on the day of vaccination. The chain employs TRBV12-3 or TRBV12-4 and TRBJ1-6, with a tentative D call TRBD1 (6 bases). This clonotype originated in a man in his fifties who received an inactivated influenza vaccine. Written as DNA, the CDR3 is TGTGCCAGCAGGGCCCAGGACAGATCAAATTCACCCCTCCACTTT. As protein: CASRAQDRSNSPLHF.